This entry concerns a single T cell receptor (beta chain). Its target is not known. Trimming removed 1 base at V and 3 bases at J, with 12 bases between. The germline gives CDR1 SGHVS, CDR2 FQNEAQ. This CDR3 contains 15 residues. Reverse transcription of roughly 0.5 to 1 ug RNA was performed with random hexamers. One entry per CDR3 protein results from TCRdb running MiXCR on the immunoSEQ multiplex PCR reads. The table lists 100,000 to 150,000 distinct CDR3 sequences, over 85% of them singletons. The data originate from a study of CD8 T cells in Susac syndrome. Findings and limits, study-wide: The study acknowledged a relatively small number of individuals in its TCR sequencing and HLA analysis.

Sequencing was done on a sample of CD8+ T cells from PBMCs. The V gene is TRBV7-8, the J gene TRBJ2-5; D may be TRBD1 or TRBD2 (5 bases each). This clonotype was sampled from a human donor with Susac syndrome. The DNA for the CDR3 is TGTGCCAGCAGCTTAGAGGCTGGGGGTAAAGAGACCCAGTACTTC. Protein product: CASSLEAGGKETQYF.